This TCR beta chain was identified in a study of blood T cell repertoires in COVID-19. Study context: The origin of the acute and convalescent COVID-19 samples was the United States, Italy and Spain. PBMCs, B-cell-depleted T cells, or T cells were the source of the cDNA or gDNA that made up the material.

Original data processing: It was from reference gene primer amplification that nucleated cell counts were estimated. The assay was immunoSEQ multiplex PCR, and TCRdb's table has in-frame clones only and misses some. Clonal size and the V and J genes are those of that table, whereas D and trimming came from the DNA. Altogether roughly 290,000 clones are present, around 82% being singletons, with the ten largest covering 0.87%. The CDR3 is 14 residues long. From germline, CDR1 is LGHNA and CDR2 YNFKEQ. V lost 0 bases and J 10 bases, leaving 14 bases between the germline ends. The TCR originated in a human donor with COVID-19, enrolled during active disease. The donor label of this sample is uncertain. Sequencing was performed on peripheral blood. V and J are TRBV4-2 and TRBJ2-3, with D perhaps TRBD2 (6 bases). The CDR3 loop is CASSQDRGLAPQYF. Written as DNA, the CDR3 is TGTGCCAGCAGCCAAGATCGGGGGTTGGCTCCGCAGTATTTT.